The clone carrying this T cell receptor (beta chain) showed up just once. What it recognizes is unknown. This sample was taken from a study of cytomegalovirus exposure and HLA in healthy donors. Germline CDR1 is SQVTM and CDR2 is ANQGSEA. V gave up 1 base and J gave up 2 bases, with 12 bases separating them. CDR3 size: 15 residues. Broader study findings: A likely sequencing artifact accounted for one observed cluster of highly shared sequence variants. In a later analysis, HLA-C alleles had the fewest associated TCRs, DRB1 alleles the most.

PCR employed 60 Vbeta and 13 Jbeta primers. Measured with immunoSEQ multiplex PCR; TCRdb has only the in-frame clones, and not every one. The sample yields approximately 100,000 clones, over 50% seen once. The chain couples TRBV29-1 to TRBJ1-3; D gene unclear. The clonotype was recovered from a man aged 25 to 45 in good health and CMV-seronegative. Sequencing was done on a sample of PBMCs. The CDR3 coding sequence is TGCAGCGTTGAAGGTACAGCCTATACTGGAAACACCATATATTTT. Translating gives CSVEGTAYTGNTIYF.